The T cell receptor (beta chain) described here comes from a study of response to subunit inactivated influenza vaccine. The study, taken as a whole, reports: T cells newly recruited by each seasonal influenza vaccination are few, the authors suggested.

This clonotype was seen ten or more times. Its target is not known. One entry per CDR3 protein, called by TCRdb with MiXCR from the RT-PCR reads. Among roughly 160,000 distinct CDR3 sequences listed, about a tenth were seen once. Trimming removed 5 bases from V and 2 bases from J; junction bases left unmatched: 2. Germline loops: CDR1 SGHTA, CDR2 FQGNSA. The CDR3 loop spans 13 amino acids. The sequence was collected from a man aged 50-59 years who received an inactivated influenza vaccine. The chain combines TRBV7-2 with TRBJ1-2; 7 bases are shared with TRBD1. The sequenced sample was non-naive T cells sorted from PBMCs, obtained 45 days after vaccination. Written as DNA, the CDR3 is TGTGCCAGCAGCCCGGACAGGAACTATGGCTACACCTTC. Its translation: CASSPDRNYGYTF.